This T cell receptor beta chain was sequenced during a study of blood T cell repertoires in COVID-19 (dated by TCRdb to 2020 to 2021). General notes on the study: Samples from collaborators originated in the United States, Italy and Spain and spanned both the acute and convalescent phases of COVID-19. The material from the prospective study consisted of cDNA or gDNA derived from T cells, B-cell-depleted T cells, or PBMCs. HLA class I and class II types, where available, came from metadata supplied by the sample provider rather than from assay-based typing. Nearly every sample came with metadata listing a de-identified subject ID, COVID-19 status, age in years and sex. The repertoires were released in a freely available public database intended as a resource for research on the immune response to SARS-CoV-2. Samples were obtained from the ongoing ImmuneRACE study (first 160 participants) and from 950 to 1,500 subjects provided by 6 global collaborators. Subjects who had been exposed to COVID-19, were actively infected with it, or had recovered from it provided the deeply sampled blood TCRbeta repertoires that made up the dataset. Findings and caveats that apply to the study as a whole: How much clinical and demographic metadata was included differed by source and by participant, and the metadata was provided uncurated.

The immunoSEQ Assay, a bias-controlled multiplex PCR, was used to amplify TCRbeta CDR3 regions from genomic DNA. The paper's processing steps were these. The number of nucleated cells in each sample was estimated from the amplification of reference gene primers within the assay. To quantify the absolute abundance of each unique TCRbeta CDR3 rearrangement, sequence reads were collapsed and filtered. For each sample, productive Simpson clonality was calculated as the square root of Simpson's diversity index across productive rearrangements. TCRdb re-hosts the immuneACCESS table, in-frame sequences only. Its copies lack some clones; in the studies checked, an unresolved V gene accounts for under half of them, and the cause for the rest is not known. The DNA gave D and trimming, while V, J and clone size come from that table. This sample is represented by about 180,000 clones; around four fifths of them were singletons. Of the sample, around 7% is held by the ten largest clones.

The CDR3, from cysteine to phenylalanine, totals 16 residues. Just CDR3 DNA is preserved here, 48 bases in frame from base 1. The junction shows trimming of 0 bases on V and 4 bases on J, plus 16 bases between the germline ends. Based on the germline V gene, the CDR1 and CDR2 sequences are SGHRS and YFSETQ. A note on this clone: Its target antigen remains unknown. Base qualities were left out, and no much larger clone turns up one base away.

The collaborating institutions used their own protocols to collect whole blood in K2EDTA tubes. For TCRbeta analysis, collaborators shipped samples in one of three forms: frozen whole blood, isolated PBMCs, or DNA extracted from either of those sample types. The TCR comes from a man aged 70-80 years with active or convalescent COVID-19. Sequencing was performed on peripheral blood. This receptor chain uses TRBV5-1 and TRBJ1-1, with the D segment identity uncertain. The DNA reads TGCGCCAGCAGCTTGGACCCACATTCAGTGGTCACTGAAGCTTTCTTT. Its coded protein is CASSLDPHSVVTEAFF.